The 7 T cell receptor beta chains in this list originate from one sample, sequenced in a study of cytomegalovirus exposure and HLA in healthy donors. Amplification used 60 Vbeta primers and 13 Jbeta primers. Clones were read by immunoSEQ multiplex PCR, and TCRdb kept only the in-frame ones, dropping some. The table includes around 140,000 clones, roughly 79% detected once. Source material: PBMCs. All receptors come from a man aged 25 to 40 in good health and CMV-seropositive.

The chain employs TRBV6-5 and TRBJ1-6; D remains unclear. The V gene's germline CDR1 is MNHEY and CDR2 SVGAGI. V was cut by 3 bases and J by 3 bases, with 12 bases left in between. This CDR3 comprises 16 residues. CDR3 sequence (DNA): TGTGCCAGCAGTTATTCCCGGGTGGGCTATAATTCACCCCTCCACTTT. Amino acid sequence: CASSYSRVGYNSPLHF.

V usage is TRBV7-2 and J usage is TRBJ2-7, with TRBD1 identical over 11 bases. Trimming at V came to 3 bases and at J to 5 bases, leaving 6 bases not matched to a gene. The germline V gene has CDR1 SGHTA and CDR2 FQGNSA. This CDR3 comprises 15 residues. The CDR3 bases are TGTGCCAGCAGCTTTAGGGACAGGGGGAGGGACGAGCAGTACTTC. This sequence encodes CASSFRDRGRDEQYF.

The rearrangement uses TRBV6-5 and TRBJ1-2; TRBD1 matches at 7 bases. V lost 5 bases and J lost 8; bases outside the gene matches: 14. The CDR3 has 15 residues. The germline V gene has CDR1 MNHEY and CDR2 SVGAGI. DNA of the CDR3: TGTGCCAGCAGTCCTAAACAGGGGATGGTGAGAGGCTACACCTTC. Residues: CASSPKQGMVRGYTF.

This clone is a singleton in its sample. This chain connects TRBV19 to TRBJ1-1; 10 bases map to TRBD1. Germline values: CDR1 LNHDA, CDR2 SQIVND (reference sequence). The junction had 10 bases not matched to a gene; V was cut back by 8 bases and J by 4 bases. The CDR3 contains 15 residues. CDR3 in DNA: TGTGCCAGTTCCACCGCGGGACAGGGGTTCACTGAAGCTTTCTTT. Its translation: CASSTAGQGFTEAFF.

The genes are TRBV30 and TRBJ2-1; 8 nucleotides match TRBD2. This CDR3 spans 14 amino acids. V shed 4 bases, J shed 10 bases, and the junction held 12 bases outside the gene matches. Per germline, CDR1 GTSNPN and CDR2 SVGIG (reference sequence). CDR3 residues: CAWNEGGGFGEQFF. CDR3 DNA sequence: TGTGCCTGGAACGAGGGCGGGGGGTTCGGGGAGCAGTTCTTC.

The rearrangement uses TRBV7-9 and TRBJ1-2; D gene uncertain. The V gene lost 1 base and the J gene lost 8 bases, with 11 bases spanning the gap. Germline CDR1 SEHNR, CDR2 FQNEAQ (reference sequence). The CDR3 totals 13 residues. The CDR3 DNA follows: TGTGCCAGCAGCTTAGTAGCCCCAATCGGCTACACCTTC. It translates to CASSLVAPIGYTF.

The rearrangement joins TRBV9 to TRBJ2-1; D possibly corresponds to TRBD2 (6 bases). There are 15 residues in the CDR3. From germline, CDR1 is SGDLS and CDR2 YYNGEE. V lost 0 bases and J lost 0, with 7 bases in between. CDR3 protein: CASSVGGLSYNEQFF. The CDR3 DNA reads TGTGCCAGCAGCGTAGGGGGACTCTCCTACAATGAGCAGTTCTTC.